This TCR beta chain came from a study of T cells expressing NK-cell markers. TCR beta cDNA was made by 5'RACE template switching with UMIs. TCRdb reprocessed the 5' RACE reads; each CDR3 protein has one entry and no DNA is given. This sample's clone table lists about 540,000 distinct CDR3 sequences. This CDR3 has 16 amino acids. About this clonotype itself: The target antigen is unknown.

Study-wide findings and caveats: NKG2C+ dominant clonotype frequencies in six donors were about 1.0-7.0% of CD8+ T cells. The CD3+CD56-NKG2C+ fraction of a few donors was likewise dominated by these clonotypes.

The source is a young man in good health. The genes are TRBV12-3 or TRBV12-4 and TRBJ2-4; no DNA is available, so the TRBD1 call from TCRdb remains unchecked. Source material: blood T cells: a sorted CD56 or NKG2C T cell subset, CD4+ or CD8+ T cells, or bulk PBMC T cells (not recorded which). CDR3: CASSLFGTLAKNIQYF.